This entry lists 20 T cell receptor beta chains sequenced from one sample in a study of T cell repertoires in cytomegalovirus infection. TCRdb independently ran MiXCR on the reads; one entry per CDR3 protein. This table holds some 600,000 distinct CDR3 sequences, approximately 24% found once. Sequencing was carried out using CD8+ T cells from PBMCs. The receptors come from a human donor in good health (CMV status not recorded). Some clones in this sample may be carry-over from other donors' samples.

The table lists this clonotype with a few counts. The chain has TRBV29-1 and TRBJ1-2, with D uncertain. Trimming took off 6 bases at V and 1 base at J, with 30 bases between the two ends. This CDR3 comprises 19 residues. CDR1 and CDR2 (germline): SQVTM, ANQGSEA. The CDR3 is CSVRGPRKVPGDNNYGYTF. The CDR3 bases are TGCAGCGTCCGTGGACCTAGGAAGGTCCCGGGAGATAATAACTATGGCTACACCTTC.

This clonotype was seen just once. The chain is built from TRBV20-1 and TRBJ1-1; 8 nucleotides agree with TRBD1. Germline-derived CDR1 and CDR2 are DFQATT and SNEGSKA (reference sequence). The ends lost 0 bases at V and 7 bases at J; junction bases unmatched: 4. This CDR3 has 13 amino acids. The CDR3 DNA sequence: TGCAGTGCTAGAGATCGGGACAGGAGTGAAGCTTTCTTT. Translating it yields CSARDRDRSEAFF.

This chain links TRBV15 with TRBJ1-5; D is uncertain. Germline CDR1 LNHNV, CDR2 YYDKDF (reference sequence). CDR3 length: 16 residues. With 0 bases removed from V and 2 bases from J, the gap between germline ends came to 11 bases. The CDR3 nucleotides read TGTGCCACCAGCAGAGATAGCCCCGGGGGCAATCAGCCCCAGCATTTT. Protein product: CATSRDSPGGNQPQHF.

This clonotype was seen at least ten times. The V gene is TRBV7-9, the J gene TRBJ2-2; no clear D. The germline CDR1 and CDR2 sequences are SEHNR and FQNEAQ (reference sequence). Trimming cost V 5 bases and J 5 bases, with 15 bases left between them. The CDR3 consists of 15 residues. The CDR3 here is CASSDKLGKTGELFF. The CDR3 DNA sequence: TGTGCCAGCAGCGATAAACTGGGGAAAACCGGGGAGCTGTTTTTT.

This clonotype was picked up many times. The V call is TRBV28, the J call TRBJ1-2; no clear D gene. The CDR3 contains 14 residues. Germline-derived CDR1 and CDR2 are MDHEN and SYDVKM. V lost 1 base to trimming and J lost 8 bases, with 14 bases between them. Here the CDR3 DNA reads TGTGCCAGCAGTTTATCCGTGAGGACGGGAGGCTACACCTTC. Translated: CASSLSVRTGGYTF.

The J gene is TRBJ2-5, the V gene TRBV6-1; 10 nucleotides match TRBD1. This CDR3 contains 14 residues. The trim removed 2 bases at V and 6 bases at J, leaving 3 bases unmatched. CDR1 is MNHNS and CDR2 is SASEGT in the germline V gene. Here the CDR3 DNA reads TGTGCCAGCAGTGAACTGGGACAGGGGAAGACCCAGTACTTC. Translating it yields CASSELGQGKTQYF.

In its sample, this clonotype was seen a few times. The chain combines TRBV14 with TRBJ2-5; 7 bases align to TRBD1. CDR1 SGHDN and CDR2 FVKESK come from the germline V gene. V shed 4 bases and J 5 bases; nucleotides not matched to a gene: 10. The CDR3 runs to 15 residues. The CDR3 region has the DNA TGTGCCAGCAGCCGCCTCGTGGACAGGTTGGAGACCCAGTACTTC. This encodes CASSRLVDRLETQYF.

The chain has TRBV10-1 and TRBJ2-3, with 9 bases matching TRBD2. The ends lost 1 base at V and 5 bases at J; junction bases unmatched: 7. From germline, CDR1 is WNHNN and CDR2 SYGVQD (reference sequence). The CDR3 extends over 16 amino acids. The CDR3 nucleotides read TGCGCCAGCAGTGAGTTTGGGACTAGCAATAGAGATACGCAGTATTTT. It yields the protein CASSEFGTSNRDTQYF.

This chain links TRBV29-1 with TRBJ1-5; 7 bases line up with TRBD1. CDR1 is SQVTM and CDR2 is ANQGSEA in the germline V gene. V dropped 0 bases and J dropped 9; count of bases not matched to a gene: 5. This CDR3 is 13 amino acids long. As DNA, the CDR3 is TGCAGCGTTGAAGACCCGACAGGGTCGCCCCAGCATTTT. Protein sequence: CSVEDPTGSPQHF.

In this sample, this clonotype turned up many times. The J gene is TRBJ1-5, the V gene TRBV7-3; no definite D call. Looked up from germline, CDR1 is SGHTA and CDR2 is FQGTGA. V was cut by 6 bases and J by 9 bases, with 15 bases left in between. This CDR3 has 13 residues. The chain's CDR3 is CASRPPFMAPQHF. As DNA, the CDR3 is TGTGCCAGCAGACCCCCGTTTATGGCGCCCCAGCATTTT. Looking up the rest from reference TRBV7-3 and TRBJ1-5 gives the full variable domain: GAGVSQTPSNKVTEKGKYVELRCDPISGHTALYWYRQSLGQGPEFLIYFQGTGAADDSGLPNDRFFAVRPEGSVSTLKIQRTERGDSAVYLCASRPPFMAPQHFGDGTRLSIL.

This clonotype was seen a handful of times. The CDR3 spells CASSLDLVRAGAETQYF. The DNA for the CDR3 is TGCGCCAGCAGCTTGGACCTCGTTAGAGCGGGGGCAGAGACCCAGTACTTC. This chain links TRBV5-1 with TRBJ2-5; 8 bases align to TRBD2. Germline V gives CDR1 SGHRS, CDR2 YFSETQ. The V and J ends lost 0 bases and 4 bases, in that order; junction bases with no gene match: 11. The CDR3 consists of 17 residues.

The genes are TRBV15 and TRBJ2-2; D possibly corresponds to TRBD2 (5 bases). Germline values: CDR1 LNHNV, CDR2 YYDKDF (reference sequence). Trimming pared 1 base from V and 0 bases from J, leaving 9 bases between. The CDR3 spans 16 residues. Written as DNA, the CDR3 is TGTGCCACCAGCAGAGCGAGGGCACCGAACACCGGGGAGCTGTTTTTT. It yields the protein CATSRARAPNTGELFF.

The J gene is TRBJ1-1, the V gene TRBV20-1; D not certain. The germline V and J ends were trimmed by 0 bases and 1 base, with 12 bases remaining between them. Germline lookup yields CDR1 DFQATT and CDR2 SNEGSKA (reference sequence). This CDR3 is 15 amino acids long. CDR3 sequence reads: CSARDWAGGNTEAFF. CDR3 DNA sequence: TGCAGTGCTAGAGATTGGGCCGGCGGGAACACTGAAGCTTTCTTT.

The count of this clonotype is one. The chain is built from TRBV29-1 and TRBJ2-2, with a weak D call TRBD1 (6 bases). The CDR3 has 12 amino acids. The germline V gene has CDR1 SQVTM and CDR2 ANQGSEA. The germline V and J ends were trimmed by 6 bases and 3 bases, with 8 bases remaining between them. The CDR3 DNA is TGCAGCGTGCCAGGGGACACCGGGGAGCTGTTTTTT. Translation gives CSVPGDTGELFF.

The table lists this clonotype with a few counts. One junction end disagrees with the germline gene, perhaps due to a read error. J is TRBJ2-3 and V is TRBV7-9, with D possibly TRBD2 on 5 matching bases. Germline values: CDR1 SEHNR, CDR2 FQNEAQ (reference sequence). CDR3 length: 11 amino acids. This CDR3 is CASSLSQDLHF. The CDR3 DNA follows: TGTGCCAGCAGCTTGTCGCAGGACTTGCATTTT.

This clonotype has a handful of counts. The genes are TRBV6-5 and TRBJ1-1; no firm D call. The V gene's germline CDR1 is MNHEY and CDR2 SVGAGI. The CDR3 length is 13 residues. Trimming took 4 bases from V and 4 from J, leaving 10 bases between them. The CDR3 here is CASSWKVGTEAFF. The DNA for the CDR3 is TGTGCCAGCAGTTGGAAGGTTGGCACTGAAGCTTTCTTT.

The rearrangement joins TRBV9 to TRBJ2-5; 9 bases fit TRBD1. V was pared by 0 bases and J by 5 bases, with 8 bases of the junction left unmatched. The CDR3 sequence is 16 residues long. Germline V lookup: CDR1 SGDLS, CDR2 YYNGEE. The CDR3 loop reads CASSVGTGENVETQYF. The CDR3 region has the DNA TGTGCCAGCAGCGTAGGGACAGGGGAGAACGTGGAGACCCAGTACTTC.

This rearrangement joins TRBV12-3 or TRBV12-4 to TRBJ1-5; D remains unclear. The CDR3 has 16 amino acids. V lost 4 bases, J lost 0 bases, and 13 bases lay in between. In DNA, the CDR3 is TGTGCCAGCAGTTACCGACCGACCGATAGCAATCAGCCCCAGCATTTT. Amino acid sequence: CASSYRPTDSNQPQHF.

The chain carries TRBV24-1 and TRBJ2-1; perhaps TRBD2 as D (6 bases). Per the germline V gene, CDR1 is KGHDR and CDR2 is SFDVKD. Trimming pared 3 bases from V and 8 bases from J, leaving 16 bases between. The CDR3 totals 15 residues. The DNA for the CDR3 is TGTGCCACCAGTGATACCGCTGGGACTTTGGATGAGCAGTTCTTC. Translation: CATSDTAGTLDEQFF.

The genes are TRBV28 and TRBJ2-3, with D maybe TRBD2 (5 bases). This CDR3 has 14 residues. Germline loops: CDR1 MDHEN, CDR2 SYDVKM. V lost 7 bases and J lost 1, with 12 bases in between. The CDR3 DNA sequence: TGTGCCAGCACCCGGAGGAGCCGCACAGATACGCAGTATTTT. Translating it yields CASTRRSRTDTQYF.